This TCR beta chain appears in the sequencing data of a study of T cell changes during pregnancy in multiple sclerosis. Trimming took 8 bases from V and 0 from J, leaving 11 bases between them. This CDR3 has 14 residues. Germline V gene lookup returns CDR1 WSHSY and CDR2 SAAADI. Produced via immunoSEQ multiplex PCR; TCRdb's table is partial and in-frame only. Of around 92,000 clones in the sample, around 93% were seen once. Sequenced here: peripheral blood, sampled in the third trimester of pregnancy. This chain links TRBV10-2 with TRBJ1-5; weak D call: TRBD1 (6 bases). The receptor comes from a female donor with multiple sclerosis, enrolled in a pregnancy study. The CDR3 DNA follows: TGCGCCAGCTCGGACAGTCTTAGCAATCAGCCCCAGCATTTT. This codes for CASSDSLSNQPQHF.